This TCR beta chain stems from a study of blood T cell repertoires in COVID-19 (dated by TCRdb to about 2020). Context from the whole study: Collaborator samples came from the United States, Italy and Spain and covered acute and convalescent phases of COVID-19. The dataset comprised deeply sampled blood TCRbeta repertoires from subjects exposed to, actively infected with, or recovered from COVID-19. The material from the prospective study consisted of cDNA or gDNA derived from T cells, B-cell-depleted T cells, or PBMCs. Samples came from the ongoing ImmuneRACE study (first 160 participants) plus 1,254 subjects from 6 global collaborators. HLA class I and class II types, where available, came from metadata supplied by the sample provider rather than from assay-based typing. The sample metadata nearly always contained a de-identified subject ID, COVID-19 status, age in years and sex. A freely available public database, intended as a resource for researchers studying the immune response to SARS-CoV-2, is where the repertoires were released. The full study reports these points: Clinical and demographic metadata were provided uncurated, with the amount varying by source and participant.

Collaborating institutions collected whole blood in K2EDTA tubes following their own protocols. For TCRbeta analysis, collaborators shipped samples as frozen whole blood, isolated PBMCs, or DNA extracted from either of those sample types. The CDR3 covers 14 residues, taking in both the cysteine and the phenylalanine. Kept here is only the CDR3 DNA, which spans 42 bases and is read in frame from base 1. CDR1 is given as SEHNR and CDR2 as FQNEAQ, both from the germline V gene (reference sequence). V is pared back by 3 bases and J by 0 bases, with 7 bases lying between the germline termini. TCRbeta CDR3 regions were amplified from genomic DNA by means of the immunoSEQ Assay, a bias-controlled multiplex PCR. Regarding the original processing steps: Nucleated cell counts per sample were estimated from amplification of reference gene primers within the assay. Sequence reads were collapsed and filtered to measure the absolute abundance of every unique TCRbeta CDR3 rearrangement. For each sample, productive Simpson clonality was calculated as the square root of Simpson's diversity index over productive rearrangements. What TCRdb holds here is the immuneACCESS table cut down to in-frame rearrangements. Part of the clones is not present; checked against another copy, under half of the missing clones reflect an unresolved V gene, and the others are unexplained. The DNA was the basis for D and trimming; V, J and clone size are from that table. The sample has some 220,000 clones on record, more than 75% of them singletons. Of the sample, more than 10% is held by the ten largest clones.

Regarding this clone: Its target antigen remains unknown. No much larger clone exists at a distance of one base, and base qualities are not known.

The source of this sequence is a human donor in a cohort sampled during active COVID-19. Source material: peripheral blood. This sequence uses TRBV7-9 and TRBJ2-3; the D gene lacks a confident call. The sequenced DNA: TGTGCCAGCAGCTTGACTTCTAGCACAGATACGCAGTATTTT. Its translation is CASSLTSSTDTQYF.